Below are 29 T cell receptor beta chains sequenced from a single sample in a study of T cells in Graves' hyperthyroidism and ophthalmopathy. RNA transcripts gave rise to amplified TCR beta CDR3 regions. During a first-round RT-PCR of the TCR CDR3, the HTBI primer set was used. TCRdb re-called the multiplex PCR reads with MiXCR, one entry per CDR3 protein. The profile covers roughly 570,000 distinct CDR3 sequences, with about half appearing a single time and over 15% taken by the ten largest. Material: peripheral blood or thyroid tissue (not recorded which). These receptors all stem from an adult woman with Graves' disease, either hyperthyroidism or ophthalmopathy (not recorded which).

This rearrangement joins TRBV13 to TRBJ1-6; 7 bases map to TRBD1. CDR3 length: 14 amino acids. Germline trimming cut 8 bases from V and 7 bases from J; bases unmatched to any gene: 8. Germline V lookup: CDR1 PRHDT, CDR2 FYEKMQ (reference sequence). CDR3 coding DNA: TGTGCCAGCGGAAAGACAGGGATCAATTCACCCCTCCACTTT. This codes for CASGKTGINSPLHF.

A word on this clonotype: It may be a read error: a sequence one base away is much more abundant. The chain employs TRBV7-3 and TRBJ2-7; 7 positions agree with TRBD2. The CDR3 length is 14 residues. Germline assignment: CDR1 SGHTA and CDR2 FQGTGA. The DNA of the CDR3 is TGCGCCAGCAGCCACCTAGCGGTCTCCTACGAGCAGTACTTC. This gives the protein CASSHLAVSYEQYF.

This clonotype came up once. V gene TRBV29-1 combines with J gene TRBJ1-2; no reliable D call. The V and J ends lost 3 bases and 4 bases respectively, with 9 bases between them. This CDR3 region has 12 residues. Germline CDR1 SQVTM, CDR2 ANQGSEA. The DNA of the CDR3 is TGCAGCGTTGAGGTGGGAGCCTATGGCTACACCTTC. Amino acid sequence: CSVEVGAYGYTF.

At least ten counts were recorded for this clonotype. This chain joins TRBV11-2 and TRBJ1-2; 8 bases agree with TRBD1. The CDR3 is made up of 15 amino acids. The germline V gene encodes CDR1 SGHAT and CDR2 FQNNGV. The J segment lost 4 bases and the V segment lost 1 base, leaving 5 bases of the junction unmatched. CDR3 region: CASSLGTGRVYGYTF. In DNA, the CDR3 is TGTGCCAGCAGCTTAGGGACAGGGAGAGTCTATGGCTACACCTTC.

This clonotype was found many times. This chain joins TRBV27 and TRBJ2-7, with TRBD1 as a possible D gene (6 bases). CDR1 and CDR2 (germline): MNHEY, SMNVEV (reference sequence). Trimming shortened V by 8 bases and J by 1 base, and 15 bases separated the two germline ends. The CDR3 has 14 residues. The CDR3 spells CASARGWDSYEQYF. CDR3 DNA: TGTGCCAGCGCGAGGGGGTGGGATTCCTACGAGCAGTACTTC.

The V call is TRBV10-3, the J call TRBJ2-7, with D hard to call. The CDR3 totals 13 residues. Germline V gene lookup returns CDR1 ENHRY and CDR2 SYGVKD. Trimming took off 4 bases at V and 2 bases at J, with 9 bases between the two ends. The CDR3 DNA is TGTGCCATCAGTGGGGTGGGAACCTACGAGCAGTACTTC. Translation: CAISGVGTYEQYF.

CDR3 DNA: TGTGCCAGCAGCCGCCGGCGGGGTGAAGGAGGCAAAGCTTTCTTT. This gives the protein CASSRRRGEGGKAFF. The genes are TRBV12-3 or TRBV12-4 and TRBJ1-1; D gene uncertain. The CDR3 sequence is 15 residues long. Trimming stripped 6 bases from V and 9 bases from J, with 23 bases between.

This clonotype was seen ten or more times. V gene TRBV10-3 combines with J gene TRBJ1-6, with TRBD1 matching 7 bases. Germline V gene sequence: CDR1 ENHRY, CDR2 SYGVKD. The CDR3 is made up of 16 amino acids. J lost 3 bases, V lost 2 bases, and 4 bases had no gene match. The CDR3 DNA follows: TGTGCCATCAGTGAGGTACAGGGGTTCTATAATTCACCCCTCCACTTT. This translates into CAISEVQGFYNSPLHF.

The chain employs TRBV7-3 and TRBJ2-2, with 10 bases fitting TRBD2. Trimming removed 6 bases from V and 5 bases from J; junction bases left unmatched: 6. Germline assignment: CDR1 SGHTA and CDR2 FQGTGA. This CDR3 is 15 amino acids long. DNA for the CDR3: TGTGCCAGCAGTCTAAGGACTAGCGGTACCGGGGAGCTGTTTTTT. Protein sequence: CASSLRTSGTGELFF.

The J gene is TRBJ2-5, the V gene TRBV7-2, with a tentative D call TRBD2 (5 bases). The CDR3 is 13 amino acids. Germline lookup yields CDR1 SGHTA and CDR2 FQGNSA. Trimming took 6 bases from V and 5 from J, leaving 13 bases between them. The chain's CDR3 is CASRWELEETQYF. In DNA, the CDR3 is TGTGCCAGCAGATGGGAGCTGGAGGAGACCCAGTACTTC. Using reference TRBV7-2 and TRBJ2-5 for the parts outside the CDR3, the full variable domain is GAGVSQSPSNKVTEKGKDVELRCDPISGHTALYWYRQSLGQGLEFLIYFQGNSAPDKSGLPSDRFSAERTGGSVSTLTIQRTQQEDSAVYLCASRWELEETQYFGPGTRLLVL.

V gene TRBV29-1 combines with J gene TRBJ1-5, with D unclear. Trimming removed 7 bases from V and 2 bases from J, with 18 bases in between. Germline CDR1 reads SQVTM; CDR2 reads ANQGSEA. This CDR3 contains 15 residues. The CDR3 DNA reads TGCAGCGCTAAAAACGCCGGGGAGGGCAATCAGCCCCAGCATTTT. Protein product: CSAKNAGEGNQPQHF.

With regard to this clonotype: Since a much larger clone is just one base distant, this may be a read error. The chain recombines TRBV20-1 with TRBJ2-7, with D possibly TRBD2 on 6 matching bases. Germline assignment: CDR1 DFQATT and CDR2 SNEGSKA (reference sequence). CDR3 length: 17 amino acids. V gave up 3 bases and J gave up 2 bases, with 23 bases separating them. As DNA, the CDR3 is TGCAGTGCTAGGGACCCCCCGGGACTGGACTACCCCTACGAGCAGTACTTC. Protein sequence: CSARDPPGLDYPYEQYF.

This clonotype was observed many times. The chain couples TRBV7-2 to TRBJ1-1; 11 nucleotides line up with TRBD1. Per germline, CDR1 SGHTA and CDR2 FQGNSA. V shed 3 bases, J shed 5 bases, and the junction held 2 bases outside the gene matches. This CDR3 has 14 amino acids. The CDR3 protein is CASSLDRGRTEAFF. CDR3 nucleotides: TGTGCCAGCAGCTTGGACAGGGGGCGAACTGAAGCTTTCTTT.

In this sample, this clonotype turned up many times. The rearrangement uses TRBV9 and TRBJ1-2; the D is unclear. The V and J ends lost 3 bases and 8 bases respectively, with 23 bases between them. The CDR3 has 16 residues. Germline-derived CDR1 and CDR2 are SGDLS and YYNGEE. CDR3 loop: CASSDPRVSRIPGYTF. CDR3 bases: TGTGCCAGCAGCGACCCGAGAGTCTCCCGTATTCCCGGCTACACCTTC.

In nucleotides, the CDR3 is TGTGCCACCTGGGACTCTCATAATTCACCCCTCCACTTT. The encoded protein is CATWDSHNSPLHF. The V gene is TRBV10-3, the J gene TRBJ1-6; tentatively, D is TRBD1 (5 bases). From germline, CDR1 is ENHRY and CDR2 SYGVKD. V lost 10 bases and J 5 bases, leaving 12 bases between the germline ends. The CDR3 is made up of 13 amino acids.

V usage is TRBV10-3 and J usage is TRBJ2-5; TRBD2 agrees at 11 bases. Germline V lookup: CDR1 ENHRY, CDR2 SYGVKD. The CDR3 is 13 amino acids. The V and J ends lost 8 bases and 4 bases, in that order; junction bases with no gene match: 3. The DNA of the CDR3 is TGTGCCATCGGACTAGCGGGTAGAGAGACCCAGTACTTC. Its protein product is CAIGLAGRETQYF.

To note about this clonotype: This clone may be a read error of a much larger clone one base away. The V gene is TRBV7-9, the J gene TRBJ2-5, with a tentative D call TRBD2 (5 bases). The CDR3 extends over 19 amino acids. Germline loops: CDR1 SEHNR, CDR2 FQNEAQ (reference sequence). The CDR3 is CASSLGDMSDSPPQGTQYF. The DNA for the CDR3 is TGTGCCAGCAGCCTAGGAGATATGTCGGACTCCCCACCCCAAGGGACCCAGTACTTC.

The chain joins TRBV20-1 to TRBJ2-2; D not certain. V was trimmed by 3 bases and J by 6 bases, leaving 5 bases between them. CDR1 is DFQATT, CDR2 SNEGSKA, per germline (reference sequence). The CDR3 spans 11 residues. CDR3 region: CSASVSGELFF. DNA of the CDR3: TGCAGTGCTAGTGTATCCGGGGAGCTGTTTTTT.

In its sample, this clonotype was seen a few times. The DNA of the CDR3 is TGTGCCAGCAGCAACTTAGGGGGCGTGGGTTACAATGAGCAGTTCTTC. This codes for CASSNLGGVGYNEQFF. The V gene is TRBV7-2, the J gene TRBJ2-1, with TRBD1 identical over 7 bases. The CDR3 is 16 residues long. J was trimmed by 4 bases and V by 5 bases; bases with no gene match: 11. CDR1 and CDR2 from the germline V gene are SGHTA and FQGNSA.

The J gene is TRBJ1-5, the V gene TRBV7-9; maybe TRBD1 (6 bases). The CDR3 runs 13 residues. In germline, CDR1 is SEHNR, CDR2 FQNEAQ (reference sequence). The ends were cut back, 6 bases at V and 7 bases at J, with 13 bases in the middle. The DNA of the CDR3 is TGTGCCAGCAGTCGAGAGGGGGTACAGCCCCAGCATTTT. Residues: CASSREGVQPQHF.

The DNA of the CDR3 is TGTGCCAGCACCCTCCAGGAGAGCACTGAAGCTTTCTTT. Its protein is CASTLQESTEAFF. The rearrangement links TRBV13 to TRBJ1-1; D not resolved. CDR3 length: 13 amino acids. CDR1 is PRHDT, CDR2 FYEKMQ, per germline (reference sequence). Deletions cut 7 bases from V and 4 bases from J, with 13 bases between.

Comments on this clonotype: This CDR3 is missing its conserved last phenylalanine or tryptophan, likely due to a read error. The genes are TRBV20-1 and TRBJ2-5, with 11 bases that match TRBD2. The CDR3 loop spans 13 amino acids. The germline gives CDR1 DFQATT, CDR2 SNEGSKA (reference sequence). The CDR3 spells CSATTSGKEAQYL. In DNA form, the CDR3 reads TGCAGTGCCACGACTAGCGGGAAAGAGGCCCAGTACCTC.

This clonotype was seen repeatedly, ten times or more. The V and J genes are TRBV19 and TRBJ1-2; D is undetermined. The germline gives CDR1 LNHDA, CDR2 SQIVND (reference sequence). Deletions cut 6 bases from V and 4 bases from J, with 15 bases between. There are 14 residues in the CDR3. The CDR3 region has the DNA TGTGCCAGTAGGAGAGACTCTGGGCCCTATGGCTACACCTTC. The encoded protein is CASRRDSGPYGYTF.

This clonotype showed up many times. The gene calls are TRBV5-1 and TRBJ2-7; D perhaps matches TRBD2 (7 bases). Germline lookup yields CDR1 SGHRS and CDR2 YFSETQ. CDR3 length equals 14 residues. V lost 0 bases to trimming and J lost 6 bases, with 13 bases between them. The CDR3 protein is CASSLDPGGREQYF. The CDR3 bases are TGCGCCAGCAGCTTGGACCCGGGGGGCCGCGAGCAGTACTTC.

The chain uses TRBV24-1 and TRBJ2-1, with TRBD1 matching over 8 bases. J gave up 11 bases and V 3 bases, and 11 bases lay outside the gene matches. Germline V gives CDR1 KGHDR, CDR2 SFDVKD. This CDR3 is built from 15 residues. CDR3 DNA: TGTGCCACCAGTGATGCCCTCTGGGACAGGAGTCAGCAGTTCTTC. Amino acids: CATSDALWDRSQQFF.

For this clonotype: A much larger clone lies a single base off, so this may be a read error. This sequence joins TRBV12-3 or TRBV12-4 and TRBJ1-1; D unclear. The V and J ends lost 7 bases and 5 bases respectively, with 14 bases between them. This CDR3 region has 13 residues. As DNA, the CDR3 is TGTGCCAGCAATAGGGATTTTTCTACTGAAGCTTTCTTT. Protein: CASNRDFSTEAFF.

This clonotype showed up just once. One end of the junction fails to match germline, which may point to a read error. The CDR3 DNA reads TGTGCTAGCAGCACTCAGGGGCAGCAAGAGACCCAGTACTTC. Its translation is CASSTQGQQETQYF. The chain links TRBV7-7 to TRBJ2-5, with TRBD1 as a possible D gene (6 bases). The germline CDR1 and CDR2 sequences are SSHAT and FNYEAQ (reference sequence). This CDR3 comprises 14 residues.

The rearrangement uses TRBV7-2 and TRBJ2-7; D might be TRBD2 (6 bases). V gave up 6 bases and J gave up 5 bases, with 17 bases separating them. The CDR3 is 14 residues long. Germline values: CDR1 SGHTA, CDR2 FQGNSA. The CDR3 bases are TGTGCCAGCAGAACTCCGGCGGGATCCCACGAGCAGTACTTC. As protein: CASRTPAGSHEQYF.

The CDR3 nucleotides are TGTGCCAGCAGGGATCGAACCTCGGAAGCTTTCTTT. Its protein product is CASRDRTSEAFF. The genes are TRBV9 and TRBJ1-1, with D unclear. The CDR3 spans 12 residues. V dropped 5 bases and J dropped 8 bases, with 13 bases sitting between them. Germline V gene sequence: CDR1 SGDLS, CDR2 YYNGEE.